This TCR beta chain was sequenced for a study of cytomegalovirus exposure and HLA in healthy donors. TCRdb's table, derived via immunoSEQ multiplex PCR, lists solely in-frame clones and lacks some. The sample gives around 54,000 clones, around 90% of which show up once; about 8.1% is in the top ten. The CDR3 has 17 amino acids. V was pared by 10 bases and J by 0 bases, with 19 bases between. From germline, CDR1 is ENHRY and CDR2 SYGVKD. The rearrangement links TRBV10-3 to TRBJ1-6, with D uncertain. Specimen: PBMCs. The TCR comes from a woman aged 18-29 years in good health and CMV-seropositive. The CDR3 loop is CASGQPGSSSYNSPLHF. CDR3 coding DNA: TGTGCCAGTGGTCAACCCGGGTCTAGCTCCTATAATTCACCCCTCCACTTT.